The 29 T cell receptor beta chains below were found in one sample sequenced in a study of blood T cell repertoires in COVID-19. Method: immunoSEQ multiplex PCR; TCRdb's copy keeps in-frame clones and lacks some. This table holds about 150,000 clones, over 80% found once. Sequences were obtained from PBMCs or T cells enriched from blood (not recorded which). Source of these receptors: a man between 65 and 85 years old who had been exposed to COVID-19.

The chain links TRBV5-5 to TRBJ1-1, with 9 bases aligning to TRBD1. V gave up 1 base and J gave up 0 bases; unmatched junction bases: 13. The CDR3 is 19 amino acids. Germline V gene data show CDR1 as SGHKS and CDR2 as YYEKEE (reference sequence). The CDR3 loop is CASSLLFSWDRAMNTEAFF. CDR3 in DNA: TGTGCCAGCAGCTTGTTGTTTAGCTGGGACAGGGCCATGAACACTGAAGCTTTCTTT.

This chain links TRBV18 with TRBJ2-1; 9 positions match TRBD1. CDR3 length equals 17 residues. Germline V gene lookup returns CDR1 KGHSH and CDR2 LQKENI. The trim removed 3 bases at V and 1 base at J, leaving 7 bases unmatched. CDR3 nucleotides: TGTGCCAGCTCACCCTATACAGGGGGCGCGTCCTACAATGAGCAGTTCTTC. This codes for CASSPYTGGASYNEQFF.

The chain links TRBV30 to TRBJ1-2, with 7 bases identical to TRBD1. V lost 5 bases to trimming and J lost 1 base; unmatched junction nucleotides: 4. Germline loops: CDR1 GTSNPN, CDR2 SVGIG (reference sequence). The CDR3 spans 13 residues. The CDR3 coding sequence is TGTGCCTGGGTGGGACAGAATAACTATGGCTACACCTTC. It yields the protein CAWVGQNNYGYTF. The full variable domain, in which reference TRBV30 and TRBJ1-2 provide the parts outside the CDR3, is SQTIHQWPATLVQPVGSPLSLECTVEGTSNPNLYWYRQAAGRGLQLLFYSVGIGQISSEVPQNLSASRPQDRQFILSSKKLLLSDSGFYLCAWVGQNNYGYTFGSGTRLTVV.

The V call is TRBV18, the J call TRBJ1-5; D is perhaps TRBD1 (6 bases). Germline CDR1 KGHSH, CDR2 LQKENI. Deletions cut 5 bases from V and 5 bases from J, with 19 bases between. The CDR3 is made up of 16 amino acids. CDR3 in amino acids: CASSTRAGGADQPQHF. CDR3 nucleotide sequence: TGTGCCAGCTCAACGAGGGCGGGGGGCGCAGATCAGCCCCAGCATTTT.

The chain links TRBV28 to TRBJ2-7; 7 bases match TRBD1. CDR3 length: 15 amino acids. Trimming cost V 7 bases and J 0 bases; bases outside gene matches: 9. CDR1 and CDR2 from the germline V gene are MDHEN and SYDVKM. CDR3 nucleotides: TGTGCCAGCACCCTCGGGACAGCTAGCTCCTACGAGCAGTACTTC. It is translated as CASTLGTASSYEQYF.

The chain uses TRBV18 and TRBJ1-2, with 7 bases identical to TRBD1. With V trimmed by 6 bases and J by 1 base, 5 bases remained unmatched. The germline gives CDR1 KGHSH, CDR2 LQKENI. This CDR3 spans 14 amino acids. CDR3 sequence reads: CASSEGAVNYGYTF. CDR3 nucleotide sequence: TGTGCCAGCTCCGAGGGGGCGGTTAACTATGGCTACACCTTC.

This chain uses TRBV5-1 with TRBJ1-4; perhaps TRBD1 as D (5 bases). Looked up from germline, CDR1 is SGHRS and CDR2 is YFSETQ. Trimming took 2 bases from V and 7 from J, leaving 12 bases between them. The CDR3 runs to 14 residues. The CDR3 bases are TGCGCCAGCAGCTTCCAGGGTACGGGTGAAAAACTGTTTTTT. Its translation is CASSFQGTGEKLFF. Based on the CDR3 plus reference TRBV5-1 and TRBJ1-4, the full variable domain is KAGVTQTPRYLIKTRGQQVTLSCSPISGHRSVSWYQQTPGQGLQFLFEYFSETQRNKGNFPGRFSGRQFSNSRSEMNVSTLELGDSALYLCASSFQGTGEKLFFGSGTQLSVL.

This chain uses TRBV5-1 with TRBJ2-1; D perhaps matches TRBD2 (5 bases). This CDR3 comprises 12 residues. Between the trimmed V and J ends, which lost 4 bases and 6 bases, there was a span of 8 bases. Germline assignment: CDR1 SGHRS and CDR2 YFSETQ. The DNA for the CDR3 is TGCGCCAGCAGCCCGGACTTCAATGAGCAGTTCTTC. This translates into CASSPDFNEQFF.

The chain uses TRBV2 and TRBJ2-5; 8 nucleotides align to TRBD1. This CDR3 has 15 amino acids. CDR1 is SNHLY and CDR2 is FYNNEI in the germline V gene. The V and J ends lost 6 bases and 5 bases, in that order; junction bases with no gene match: 11. This CDR3 is CASSGQGREGETQYF. For the CDR3, the DNA is TGTGCCAGCAGCGGACAGGGCCGAGAGGGGGAGACCCAGTACTTC.

The V call is TRBV7-2, the J call TRBJ2-1; TRBD2 agrees at 7 bases. There are 16 residues in the CDR3. V trimming: 6 bases; J trimming: 1 base; junction bases outside the gene matches: 9. Germline V gives CDR1 SGHTA, CDR2 FQGNSA. The CDR3 region is CASRPSGAPSYNEQFF. CDR3 coding DNA: TGTGCCAGCAGACCTAGCGGAGCCCCTTCCTACAATGAGCAGTTCTTC.

The rearrangement links TRBV28 to TRBJ2-1; D not certain. From germline, CDR1 is MDHEN and CDR2 SYDVKM. The CDR3 has 14 residues. V was cut by 4 bases and J by 3 bases, with 10 bases left in between. CDR3 nucleotides: TGTGCCAGCAGTTCGGCCGGAGACTACAATGAGCAGTTCTTC. This translates into CASSSAGDYNEQFF.

The chain has TRBV28 and TRBJ2-2; 9 nucleotides agree with TRBD2. CDR3 length: 18 amino acids. The J segment lost 4 bases and the V segment lost 1 base, leaving 10 bases of the junction unmatched. CDR1 is MDHEN and CDR2 is SYDVKM in the germline V gene. This chain's CDR3 is CASSLSPGAGGGTGELFF. DNA of the CDR3: TGTGCCAGCAGTTTATCCCCTGGAGCGGGAGGCGGCACCGGGGAGCTGTTTTTT.

The chain links TRBV19 to TRBJ1-5, with D hard to call. CDR3 length equals 16 residues. CDR1 and CDR2 from the germline V gene are LNHDA and SQIVND (reference sequence). Trimming cost V 0 bases and J 6 bases, with 15 bases left between them. In DNA form, the CDR3 reads TGTGCCAGTAGTATAGATCCGTGGAGGGTAGGTCAGCCCCAGCATTTT. This translates into CASSIDPWRVGQPQHF.

This clone was observed once. This rearrangement joins TRBV20-1 to TRBJ2-3; D unresolved. The V gene's germline CDR1 is DFQATT and CDR2 SNEGSKA (reference sequence). The CDR3 has 11 residues. Trimming removed 1 base from V and 9 bases from J, with 8 bases in between. The CDR3 here is CSARVAVTQYF. In DNA, the CDR3 is TGCAGTGCTAGAGTGGCGGTGACGCAGTATTTT.

Only one count was recorded for this clone. The rearrangement uses TRBV7-2 and TRBJ1-5; TRBD1 matches 7 bases. The ends lost 1 base at V and 4 bases at J; junction bases unmatched: 4. CDR3 length: 15 residues. Germline loops: CDR1 SGHTA, CDR2 FQGNSA. The CDR3 reads CASSLVRGENQPQHF. The CDR3, as DNA: TGTGCCAGCAGCTTAGTCAGGGGGGAAAATCAGCCCCAGCATTTT.

This chain connects TRBV28 to TRBJ2-7; D perhaps matches TRBD2 (5 bases). Looked up from germline, CDR1 is MDHEN and CDR2 is SYDVKM. There are 11 residues in the CDR3. V was clipped by 6 bases and J by 4 bases, with 7 bases between them. The CDR3 reads CASSPGYEQYF. The CDR3 region has the DNA TGTGCCAGCAGCCCGGGGTACGAGCAGTACTTC.

This chain joins TRBV4-1 and TRBJ1-5; 7 bases align to TRBD1. The CDR3 length is 15 residues. Germline lookup yields CDR1 MGHRA and CDR2 YSYEKL. J was trimmed by 0 bases and V by 3 bases; bases with no gene match: 2. For the CDR3, the DNA is TGCGCCAGCAGCCAGACAGGGAATAGCAATCAGCCCCAGCATTTT. It codes for CASSQTGNSNQPQHF.

The chain links TRBV4-1 to TRBJ2-7; D is unresolved. The germline CDR1 and CDR2 sequences are MGHRA and YSYEKL. The CDR3 length is 14 residues. The V and J ends lost 1 base and 1 base respectively, with 8 bases between them. DNA of the CDR3: TGCGCCAGCAGCCAAGGATGGCCGTCCTACGAGCAGTACTTC. Protein: CASSQGWPSYEQYF.

J is TRBJ2-7 and V is TRBV10-3; tentatively, D is TRBD1 (6 bases). Germline V gene lookup returns CDR1 ENHRY and CDR2 SYGVKD. V gave up 10 bases and J gave up 2 bases, with 18 bases separating them. This CDR3 region has 14 residues. This CDR3 reads CATRGETGAYEQYF. The CDR3 coding sequence is TGTGCCACCAGGGGCGAAACCGGGGCCTACGAGCAGTACTTC.

V gene TRBV20-1 combines with J gene TRBJ1-1; D remains unclear. Germline V gives CDR1 DFQATT, CDR2 SNEGSKA (reference sequence). V was shortened by 3 bases and J by 3 bases, with 23 bases between the two germline ends. The CDR3 length is 17 residues. As DNA, the CDR3 is TGCAGTGCTAGTTCCCCGGGGTATCTAGCCCAAGACACTGAAGCTTTCTTT. As protein: CSASSPGYLAQDTEAFF.

V and J are TRBV28 and TRBJ1-2, with 7 bases that match TRBD1. Germline assignment: CDR1 MDHEN and CDR2 SYDVKM. This CDR3 has 14 residues. The V and J ends lost 6 bases and 2 bases, in that order; junction bases with no gene match: 6. The CDR3 sequence: CASREGASNYGYTF. As DNA, the CDR3 is TGTGCCAGCAGGGAGGGGGCTTCGAACTATGGCTACACCTTC.

V is TRBV29-1 and J is TRBJ1-1; a weak D match, TRBD1 (5 bases). Germline V CDR1 and CDR2: SQVTM, ANQGSEA. The CDR3 spans 14 residues. Trimming removed 6 bases at V and 8 bases at J, with 22 bases between. This chain's CDR3 is CSVRSLLDRKEAFF. As DNA, the CDR3 is TGCAGCGTCCGATCACTTCTAGACAGAAAGGAAGCTTTCTTT.

The CDR3 loop reads CSALLGGTEAFF. CDR3 sequence (DNA): TGCAGCGCCCTATTGGGGGGGACTGAAGCTTTCTTT. The genes are TRBV29-1 and TRBJ1-1; D is perhaps TRBD1 (5 bases). Trimming removed 7 bases at V and 5 bases at J, with 14 bases between. The CDR3 has 12 amino acids. Germline loops: CDR1 SQVTM, CDR2 ANQGSEA.

CDR3 in DNA: TGTGCCAGCAGTGTTTACGGGGGGGCCGTCACCTACGAGCAGTACTTC. It is translated as CASSVYGGAVTYEQYF. This chain joins TRBV2 and TRBJ2-7; 8 bases align to TRBD2. The CDR3 is 16 amino acids. The germline V gene encodes CDR1 SNHLY and CDR2 FYNNEI. The junction had 10 bases not matched to a gene; V was cut back by 4 bases and J by 2 bases.

The CDR3 sequence is CASARTGGPYEQYF. In DNA, the CDR3 is TGTGCCAGTGCCCGTACAGGGGGGCCCTACGAGCAGTACTTC. This chain links TRBV19 with TRBJ2-7; 8 nucleotides agree with TRBD1. V was clipped by 8 bases and J by 2 bases; unmatched bases: 8. Germline CDR1 reads LNHDA; CDR2 reads SQIVND (reference sequence). This CDR3 contains 14 residues.

The V call is TRBV19, the J call TRBJ1-2, with 7 bases lining up with TRBD1. The CDR3 length is 12 residues. V trimming: 5 bases; J trimming: 3 bases; junction bases outside the gene matches: 0. Germline V gives CDR1 LNHDA, CDR2 SQIVND (reference sequence). CDR3 nucleotide sequence: TGTGCCAGTAGTCAGGGGGACTATGGCTACACCTTC. It codes for CASSQGDYGYTF.

CDR3 in DNA: TGTGCCAGCCCCCCCCCAGGACTAGCGGATATAACCTCCTACGAGCAGTACTTC. Translated, it gives CASPPPGLADITSYEQYF. This chain joins TRBV5-8 and TRBJ2-7; 10 bases map to TRBD2. The J segment lost 0 bases and the V segment lost 7 bases, leaving 16 bases of the junction unmatched. Germline values: CDR1 SGHTS, CDR2 YDEGEE. The CDR3 spans 18 residues.

The chain uses TRBV5-1 and TRBJ2-5; D is uncertain. Germline V gene lookup returns CDR1 SGHRS and CDR2 YFSETQ. The CDR3 spans 14 residues. With 1 base removed from V and 4 bases from J, the gap between germline ends came to 11 bases. The CDR3 nucleotides read TGCGCCAGCAGCTTGTCGGTCGGCGGAGAGACCCAGTACTTC. It codes for CASSLSVGGETQYF.

This clone has just one count. V usage is TRBV3-1 (or the pseudogene TRBV3-2) and J usage is TRBJ2-3; 16 nucleotides align to TRBD2. CDR3 length: 15 amino acids. The germline V gene has CDR1 LGHDT and CDR2 YNNKEL (reference sequence). Unmatched junction bases numbered 6, after V lost 8 bases and J lost 7 bases. Written as DNA, the CDR3 is TGTGCCAGCGGGGGACTAGCGGGAGGGTTTAATACGCAGTATTTT. This encodes CASGGLAGGFNTQYF.